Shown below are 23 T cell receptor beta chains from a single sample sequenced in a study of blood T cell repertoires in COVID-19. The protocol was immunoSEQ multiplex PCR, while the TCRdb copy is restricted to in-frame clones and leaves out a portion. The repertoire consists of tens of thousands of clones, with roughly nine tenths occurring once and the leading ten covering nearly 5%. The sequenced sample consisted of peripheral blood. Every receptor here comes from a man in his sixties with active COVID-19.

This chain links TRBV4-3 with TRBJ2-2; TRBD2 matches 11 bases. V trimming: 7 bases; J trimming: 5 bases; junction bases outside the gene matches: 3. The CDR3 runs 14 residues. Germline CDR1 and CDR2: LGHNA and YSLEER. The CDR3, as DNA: TGCGCCAGCACTAGCGGGAGGTTTACCGGGGAGCTGTTTTTT. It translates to CASTSGRFTGELFF.

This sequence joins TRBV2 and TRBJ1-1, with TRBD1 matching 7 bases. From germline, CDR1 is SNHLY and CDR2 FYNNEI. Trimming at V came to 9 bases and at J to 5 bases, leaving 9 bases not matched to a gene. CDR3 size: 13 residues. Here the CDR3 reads CARRDREATEAFF. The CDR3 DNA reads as TGTGCCAGACGAGACAGGGAAGCGACTGAAGCTTTCTTT.

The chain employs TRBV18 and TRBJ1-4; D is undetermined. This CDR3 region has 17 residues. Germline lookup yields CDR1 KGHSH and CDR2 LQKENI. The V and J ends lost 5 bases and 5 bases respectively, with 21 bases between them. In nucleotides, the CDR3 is TGTGCCAGCTCAGTAGACATCCAGTTCTCCTTGAATGAAAAACTGTTTTTT. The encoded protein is CASSVDIQFSLNEKLFF.

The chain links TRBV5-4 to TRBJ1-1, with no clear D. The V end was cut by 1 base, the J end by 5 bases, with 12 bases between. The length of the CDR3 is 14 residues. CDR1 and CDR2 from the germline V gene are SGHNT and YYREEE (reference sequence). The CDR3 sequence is CASSLQRELTEAFF. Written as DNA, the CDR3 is TGTGCCAGCAGCTTGCAACGGGAGTTGACTGAAGCTTTCTTT.

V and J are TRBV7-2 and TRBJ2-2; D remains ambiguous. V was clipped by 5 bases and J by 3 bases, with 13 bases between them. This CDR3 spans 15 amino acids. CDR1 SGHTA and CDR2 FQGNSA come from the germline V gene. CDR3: CASSPTPPHTGELFF. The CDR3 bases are TGTGCCAGCAGCCCCACACCTCCCCACACCGGGGAGCTGTTTTTT.

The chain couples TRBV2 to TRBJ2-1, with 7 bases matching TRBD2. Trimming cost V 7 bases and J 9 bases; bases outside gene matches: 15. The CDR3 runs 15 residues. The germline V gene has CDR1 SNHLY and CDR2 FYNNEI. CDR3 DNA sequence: TGTGCCAGCAAGAATATACGGCGGGAGTCGATTGAGCAGTTCTTC. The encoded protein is CASKNIRRESIEQFF.

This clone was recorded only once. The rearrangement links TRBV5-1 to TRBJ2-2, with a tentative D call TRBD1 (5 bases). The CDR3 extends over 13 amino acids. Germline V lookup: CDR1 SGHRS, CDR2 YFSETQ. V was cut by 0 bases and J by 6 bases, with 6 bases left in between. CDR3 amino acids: CASSLEGAGELFF. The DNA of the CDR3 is TGCGCCAGCAGCTTGGAAGGGGCCGGGGAGCTGTTTTTT.

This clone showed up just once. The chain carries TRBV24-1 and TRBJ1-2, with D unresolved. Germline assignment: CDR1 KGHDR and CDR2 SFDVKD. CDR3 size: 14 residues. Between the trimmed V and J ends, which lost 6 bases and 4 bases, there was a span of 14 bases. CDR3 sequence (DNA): TGTGCCACCAGTAATGGAGGAACCCGCTATGGCTACACCTTC. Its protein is CATSNGGTRYGYTF.

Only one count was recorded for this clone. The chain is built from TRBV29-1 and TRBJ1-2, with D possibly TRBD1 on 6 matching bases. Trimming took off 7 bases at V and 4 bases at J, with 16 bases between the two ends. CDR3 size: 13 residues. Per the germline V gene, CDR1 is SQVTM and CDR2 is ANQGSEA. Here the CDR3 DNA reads TGCAGCGCTATCGGATTAGGGGGCTATGGCTACACCTTC. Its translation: CSAIGLGGYGYTF.

This CDR3 reads CASSYSPGGVQYF. The DNA of the CDR3 is TGTGCCAGCAGTTACTCCCCTGGGGGGGTGCAGTACTTC. J is TRBJ2-7 and V is TRBV6-5; 7 positions match TRBD2. V gave up 0 bases and J gave up 9 bases; unmatched junction bases: 5. Germline V gives CDR1 MNHEY, CDR2 SVGAGI. CDR3 length equals 13 residues.

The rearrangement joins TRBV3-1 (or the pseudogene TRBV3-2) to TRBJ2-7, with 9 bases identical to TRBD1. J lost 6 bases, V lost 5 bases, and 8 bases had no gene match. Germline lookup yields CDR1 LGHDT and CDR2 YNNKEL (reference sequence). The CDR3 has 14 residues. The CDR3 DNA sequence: TGTGCCAGCAGCACAGGGGGCGTTGTATTCGAGCAGTACTTC. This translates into CASSTGGVVFEQYF.

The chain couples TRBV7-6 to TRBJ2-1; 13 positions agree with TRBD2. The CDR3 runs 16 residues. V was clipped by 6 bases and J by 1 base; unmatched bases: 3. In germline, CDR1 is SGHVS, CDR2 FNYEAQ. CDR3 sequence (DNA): TGTGCCAGCAGTAAGACTAGCGGGAGGTCCTACAATGAGCAGTTCTTC. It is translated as CASSKTSGRSYNEQFF.

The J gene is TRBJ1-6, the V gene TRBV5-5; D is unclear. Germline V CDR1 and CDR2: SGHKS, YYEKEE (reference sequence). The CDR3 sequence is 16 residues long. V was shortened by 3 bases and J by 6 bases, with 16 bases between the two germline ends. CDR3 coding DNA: TGTGCCAGCAGCTGGGAACCCGGGGTTCCTAATTCACCCCTCCACTTT. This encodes CASSWEPGVPNSPLHF.

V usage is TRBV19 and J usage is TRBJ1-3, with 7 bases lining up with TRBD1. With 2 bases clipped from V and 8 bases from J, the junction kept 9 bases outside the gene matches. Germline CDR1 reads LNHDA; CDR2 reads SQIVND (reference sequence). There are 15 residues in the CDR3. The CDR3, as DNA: TGTGCCAGTAGTATACAGGGACAGAGTTTCGACACCATATATTTT. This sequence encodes CASSIQGQSFDTIYF.

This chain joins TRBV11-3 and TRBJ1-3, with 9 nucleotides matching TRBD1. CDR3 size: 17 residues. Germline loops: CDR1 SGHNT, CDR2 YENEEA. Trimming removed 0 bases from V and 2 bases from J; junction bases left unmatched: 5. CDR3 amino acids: CASSLEEWTGAGNTIYF. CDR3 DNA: TGTGCCAGCAGCTTAGAAGAATGGACAGGGGCTGGAAACACCATATATTTT.

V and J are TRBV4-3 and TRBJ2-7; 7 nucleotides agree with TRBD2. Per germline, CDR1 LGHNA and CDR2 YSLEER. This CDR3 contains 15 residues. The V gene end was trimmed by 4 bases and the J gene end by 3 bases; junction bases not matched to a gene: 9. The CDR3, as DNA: TGCGCCAGCAGCCCATACAGCGGGGCGAACTACGAGCAGTACTTC. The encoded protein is CASSPYSGANYEQYF.

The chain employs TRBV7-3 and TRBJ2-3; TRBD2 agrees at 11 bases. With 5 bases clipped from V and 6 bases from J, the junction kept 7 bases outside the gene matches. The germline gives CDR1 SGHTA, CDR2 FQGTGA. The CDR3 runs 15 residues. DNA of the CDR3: TGTGCCAGCAGCAAGACTAGCGGGAAGGGGGATACGCAGTATTTT. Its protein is CASSKTSGKGDTQYF.

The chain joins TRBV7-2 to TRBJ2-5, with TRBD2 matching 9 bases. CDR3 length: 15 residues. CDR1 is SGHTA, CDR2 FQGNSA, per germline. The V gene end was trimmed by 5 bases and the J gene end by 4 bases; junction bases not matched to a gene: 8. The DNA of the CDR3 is TGTGCCAGCAGCCCCAGACTAGCGGCCCGAGAGACCCAGTACTTC. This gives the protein CASSPRLAARETQYF.

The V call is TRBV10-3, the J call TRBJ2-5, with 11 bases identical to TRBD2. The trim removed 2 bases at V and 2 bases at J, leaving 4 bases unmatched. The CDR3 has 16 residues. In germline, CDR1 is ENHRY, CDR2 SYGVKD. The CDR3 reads CAISEGLAGGQETQYF. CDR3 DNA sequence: TGTGCCATCAGTGAGGGGCTAGCGGGGGGACAAGAGACCCAGTACTTC.

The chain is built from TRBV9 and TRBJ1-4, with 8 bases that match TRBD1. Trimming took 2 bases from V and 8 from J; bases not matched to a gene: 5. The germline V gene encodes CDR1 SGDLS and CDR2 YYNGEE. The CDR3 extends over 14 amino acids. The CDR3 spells CASSVPGQVEKLFF. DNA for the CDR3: TGTGCCAGCAGCGTTCCGGGACAGGTCGAAAAACTGTTTTTT.

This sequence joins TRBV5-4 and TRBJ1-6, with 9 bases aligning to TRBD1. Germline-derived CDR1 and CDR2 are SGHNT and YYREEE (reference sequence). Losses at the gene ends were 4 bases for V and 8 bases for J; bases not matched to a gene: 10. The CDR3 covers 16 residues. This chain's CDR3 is CASSPTGQGRDSPLHF. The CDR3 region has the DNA TGTGCCAGCAGCCCCACCGGACAGGGGAGGGATTCACCCCTCCACTTT.

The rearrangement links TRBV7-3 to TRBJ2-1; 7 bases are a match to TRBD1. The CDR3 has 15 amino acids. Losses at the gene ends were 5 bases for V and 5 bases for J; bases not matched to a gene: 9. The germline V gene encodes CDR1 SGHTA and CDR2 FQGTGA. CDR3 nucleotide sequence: TGTGCCAGCAGCGTCAGCCGGGACAGTGACAATGAGCAGTTCTTC. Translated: CASSVSRDSDNEQFF. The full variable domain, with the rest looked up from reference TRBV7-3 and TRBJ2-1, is GAGVSQTPSNKVTEKGKYVELRCDPISGHTALYWYRQSLGQGPEFLIYFQGTGAADDSGLPNDRFFAVRPEGSVSTLKIQRTERGDSAVYLCASSVSRDSDNEQFFGPGTRLTVL.

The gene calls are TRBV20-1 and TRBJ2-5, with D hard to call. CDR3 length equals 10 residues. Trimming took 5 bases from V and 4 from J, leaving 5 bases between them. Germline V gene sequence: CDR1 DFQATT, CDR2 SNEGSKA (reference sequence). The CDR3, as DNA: TGCAGTGCTCCAGTAGAGACCCAGTACTTC. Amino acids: CSAPVETQYF.